This TCR beta chain was recovered during a study of shared clonotypes between healthy human individuals. The repertoire was sequenced with immunoSEQ multiplex PCR; TCRdb's copy has only in-frame clones and lacks some. The data show 2 million to 3 million clones, 93% seen once. Trimming stripped 2 bases from V and 4 bases from J, with 8 bases between. This CDR3 has 12 amino acids. CDR1 is SQVTM, CDR2 ANQGSEA, per germline. With regard to this clone: Other DNA sequences in the sample encode the same CDR3.

Splitting the CD4+ cells yielded a CD45RA+ naive subset and a CD45RA-negative memory subset. Sequencing was performed on naive CD4+ T cells from PBMCs. Noted subset: CD45RA+ positively selected. The chain is built from TRBV29-1 and TRBJ2-5; D might be TRBD1 (6 bases). The clonotype was recovered from a man aged 18-30 years in good health. Some clones in this sample may be carry-over from other donors' samples. DNA of the CDR3: TGCAGCGTTGAATTGGGGGCAGAGACCCAGTACTTC. Protein: CSVELGAETQYF.